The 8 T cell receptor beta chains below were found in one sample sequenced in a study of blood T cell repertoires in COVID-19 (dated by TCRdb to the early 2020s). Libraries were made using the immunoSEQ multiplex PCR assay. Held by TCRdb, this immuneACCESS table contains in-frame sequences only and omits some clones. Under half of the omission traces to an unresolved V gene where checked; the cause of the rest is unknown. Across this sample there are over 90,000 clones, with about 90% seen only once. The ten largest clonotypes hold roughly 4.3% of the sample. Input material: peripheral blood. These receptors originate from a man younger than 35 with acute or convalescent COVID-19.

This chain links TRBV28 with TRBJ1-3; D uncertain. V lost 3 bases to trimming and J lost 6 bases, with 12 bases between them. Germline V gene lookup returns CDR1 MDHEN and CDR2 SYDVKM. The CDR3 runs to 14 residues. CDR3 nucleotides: TGTGCCAGCAGTTTTTCACGGGGTGAAAACACCATATATTTT. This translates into CASSFSRGENTIYF.

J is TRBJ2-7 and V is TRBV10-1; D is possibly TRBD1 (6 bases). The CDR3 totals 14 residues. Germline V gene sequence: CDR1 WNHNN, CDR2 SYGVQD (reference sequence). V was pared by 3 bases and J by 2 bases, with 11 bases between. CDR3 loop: CASSDQQGTYEQYF. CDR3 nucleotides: TGCGCCAGCAGTGATCAACAGGGCACCTACGAGCAGTACTTC.

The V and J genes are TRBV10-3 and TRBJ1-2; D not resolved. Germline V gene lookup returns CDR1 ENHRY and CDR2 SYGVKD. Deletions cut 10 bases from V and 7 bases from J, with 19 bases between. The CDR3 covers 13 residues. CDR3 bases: TGTGCCACCCAGTCCCGGGAGACGGGTGGCTACACCTTC. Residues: CATQSRETGGYTF.

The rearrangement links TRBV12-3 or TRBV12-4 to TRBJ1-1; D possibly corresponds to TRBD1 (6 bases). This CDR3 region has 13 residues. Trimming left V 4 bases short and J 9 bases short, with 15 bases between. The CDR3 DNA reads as TGTGCCAGCAGTTCGAGTGGGGGGGCGCAAGCTTTCTTT. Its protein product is CASSSSGGAQAFF.

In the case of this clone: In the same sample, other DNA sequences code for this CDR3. The CDR3 coding sequence is TGTGCCAGCAGCTTGGGCAGTGACTATGGCTACACCTTC. It codes for CASSLGSDYGYTF. The chain has TRBV5-4 and TRBJ1-2; D is unclear. The CDR3 contains 13 residues. The germline CDR1 and CDR2 sequences are SGHNT and YYREEE (reference sequence). Trimming cost V 0 bases and J 3 bases, with 6 bases left between them.

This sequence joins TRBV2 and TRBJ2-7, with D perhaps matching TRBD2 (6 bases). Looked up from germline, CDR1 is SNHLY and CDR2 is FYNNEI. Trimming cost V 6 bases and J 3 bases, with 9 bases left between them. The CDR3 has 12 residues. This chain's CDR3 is CASRETSYEQYF. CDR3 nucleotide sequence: TGTGCCAGCAGAGAGACTAGCTACGAGCAGTACTTC.

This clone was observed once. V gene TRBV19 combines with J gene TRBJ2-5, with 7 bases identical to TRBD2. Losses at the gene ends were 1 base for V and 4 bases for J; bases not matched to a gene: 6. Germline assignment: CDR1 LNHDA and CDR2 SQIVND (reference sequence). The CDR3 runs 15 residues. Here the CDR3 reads CASSIGLAVGETQYF. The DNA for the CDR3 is TGTGCCAGTAGTATAGGTCTAGCGGTAGGAGAGACCCAGTACTTC.

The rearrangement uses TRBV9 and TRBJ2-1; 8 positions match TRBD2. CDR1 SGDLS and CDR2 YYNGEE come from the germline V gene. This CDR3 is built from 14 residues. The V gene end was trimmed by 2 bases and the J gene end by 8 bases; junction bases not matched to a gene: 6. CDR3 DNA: TGTGCCAGCAGCGTTCGAGCGGGAGAAGATGAGCAGTTCTTC. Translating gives CASSVRAGEDEQFF.